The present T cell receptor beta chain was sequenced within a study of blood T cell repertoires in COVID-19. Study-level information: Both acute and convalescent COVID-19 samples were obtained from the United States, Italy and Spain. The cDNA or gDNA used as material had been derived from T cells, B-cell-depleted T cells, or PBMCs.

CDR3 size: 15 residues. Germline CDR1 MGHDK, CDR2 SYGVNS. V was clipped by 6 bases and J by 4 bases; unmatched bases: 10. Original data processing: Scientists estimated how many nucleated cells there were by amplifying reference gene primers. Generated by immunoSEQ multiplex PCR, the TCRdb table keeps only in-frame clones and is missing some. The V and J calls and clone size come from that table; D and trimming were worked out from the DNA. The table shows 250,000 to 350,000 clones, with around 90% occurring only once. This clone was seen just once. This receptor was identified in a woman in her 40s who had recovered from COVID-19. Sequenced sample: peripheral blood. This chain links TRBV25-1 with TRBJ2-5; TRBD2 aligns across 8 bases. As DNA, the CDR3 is TGTGCCAGCAGCAATCCGGGAGGGCCAGGAGAGACCCAGTACTTC. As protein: CASSNPGGPGETQYF.